This T cell receptor beta chain was sequenced in a study of CXCR3-negative and CXCR3-positive naive CD8 T cells. Study results and caveats: Much lower diversity was found in memory CD8+ cells, while both naive subsets had comparably high diversity. Compared with CXCR3-negative naive cells, CXCR3-positive naive cells showed more hydrophobic TRB CDR3s. Naive subsets had comparable surface CD5; TCR strength was inferred from TRB CDR3 properties. Naive cells used TRBV-TRBJ genes in much the same way whether CXCR3-negative or CXCR3-positive; memory cells did not.

With UMI labels, 5' RACE was used to prepare the TRB cDNA libraries. TCRdb re-called the 5' RACE reads; every CDR3 protein appears as one record, without DNA. The listing records about 89,000 distinct CDR3 sequences. About this clonotype: Antigen unknown.

The CDR3 has 14 amino acids. Germline assignment: CDR1 SGHDN and CDR2 FVKESK. The J gene is TRBJ2-3, the V gene TRBV14. The source of this sequence is a human donor in good health. Some clones in this sample may be carry-over from other donors' samples. Sample: naive CXCR3+ CD8+ T cells from blood. As for subset: CD45RO-CCR7+CD27+CD95- naive CD8+ T cells expressing CXCR3 (TNR3+). CDR3 sequence: CASSQDTHTDTQYF.